The 14 T cell receptor beta chains reported below all come from one sample, sequenced in a study of cytomegalovirus exposure and HLA in healthy donors. The method was immunoSEQ multiplex PCR; TCRdb's version includes in-frame clones alone and lacks a portion of them. The table lists about 150,000 clones, roughly 93% of them singletons. The source material was PBMCs. The receptors were sampled from a man between 18 and 35 years old in good health and CMV-seropositive.

The genes are TRBV29-1 and TRBJ1-1, with TRBD1 as a possible D gene (5 bases). The CDR3 runs 15 residues. V was clipped by 4 bases and J by 0 bases, with 15 bases between them. Germline V gene lookup returns CDR1 SQVTM and CDR2 ANQGSEA. The CDR3 sequence is CSVGDAGFMNTEAFF. The CDR3 region has the DNA TGCAGCGTTGGAGACGCAGGGTTTATGAACACTGAAGCTTTCTTT.

In this sample, this clone turned up a few times. This chain connects TRBV25-1 to TRBJ2-7; D is uncertain. The CDR3 is 13 amino acids. Germline assignment: CDR1 MGHDK and CDR2 SYGVNS. Trimming took off 1 base at V and 6 bases at J, with 10 bases between the two ends. The CDR3 loop is CASSESFFPEQYF. DNA of the CDR3: TGTGCCAGCAGTGAATCCTTCTTCCCCGAGCAGTACTTC.

This clone was picked up one time. The chain joins TRBV30 to TRBJ1-3; 7 bases align to TRBD1. CDR3 length: 14 amino acids. V trimming: 2 bases; J trimming: 3 bases; junction bases outside the gene matches: 4. Germline V gives CDR1 GTSNPN, CDR2 SVGIG (reference sequence). In nucleotides, the CDR3 is TGTGCCTGGAGTACAGGGGCGATTGGAAACACCATATATTTT. Encoded protein: CAWSTGAIGNTIYF.

V is TRBV28 and J is TRBJ1-1; no clear D. Germline assignment: CDR1 MDHEN and CDR2 SYDVKM. V was pared by 2 bases and J by 5 bases, with 6 bases between. The CDR3 is 12 residues long. The CDR3 DNA reads as TGTGCCAGCAGTTTAGGAGAAACTGAAGCTTTCTTT. Its translation is CASSLGETEAFF.

The rearrangement joins TRBV5-4 to TRBJ2-7; maybe TRBD2 (6 bases). This CDR3 comprises 17 residues. Germline V gene sequence: CDR1 SGHNT, CDR2 YYREEE (reference sequence). V was cut by 10 bases and J by 0 bases, with 26 bases left in between. The CDR3 protein is CAYSGGASGSNSYEQYF. The DNA of the CDR3 is TGTGCCTACTCCGGAGGGGCAAGCGGGTCGAACTCCTACGAGCAGTACTTC.

This clone was seen once. The rearrangement joins TRBV7-9 to TRBJ1-3; D is unclear. Trimming took off 5 bases at V and 2 bases at J, with 13 bases between the two ends. The germline gives CDR1 SEHNR, CDR2 FQNEAQ (reference sequence). This CDR3 comprises 15 residues. In DNA form, the CDR3 reads TGTGCCAGCAGCCCTCGCCCGGGAGCTGGAAACACCATATATTTT. Its protein is CASSPRPGAGNTIYF.

The chain is built from TRBV11-2 and TRBJ2-1, with D maybe TRBD2 (6 bases). The CDR3 consists of 17 residues. V shed 1 base and J shed 3 bases, with 16 bases lying between them. Germline-derived CDR1 and CDR2 are SGHAT and FQNNGV. The chain's CDR3 is CASSLVASARVYNEQFF. CDR3 sequence (DNA): TGTGCCAGCAGCTTAGTGGCTAGCGCAAGGGTCTACAATGAGCAGTTCTTC.

The rearrangement uses TRBV4-2 and TRBJ1-1; D is possibly TRBD1 (5 bases). V was pared by 0 bases and J by 4 bases, with 9 bases between. This CDR3 contains 14 residues. Germline lookup yields CDR1 LGHNA and CDR2 YNFKEQ. The CDR3 is CASSQDPQGTEAFF. In DNA form, the CDR3 reads TGTGCCAGCAGCCAAGATCCCCAGGGCACTGAAGCTTTCTTT.

This clone was detected once. DNA of the CDR3: TGTGCCATCAGTGGGTTGGGGTTCGTTGCGGGCCTGAGCTCCTACGAGCAGTACTTC. Translation: CAISGLGFVAGLSSYEQYF. The rearrangement joins TRBV10-3 to TRBJ2-7; possibly TRBD2 for D (5 bases). The CDR3 is 19 residues long. The ends were cut back, 4 bases at V and 0 bases at J, with 25 bases in the middle. Germline assignment: CDR1 ENHRY and CDR2 SYGVKD.

A remark on this clone: Other DNA sequences from this sample encode an identical CDR3 as well. The chain recombines TRBV5-1 with TRBJ2-7; TRBD2 matches at 7 bases. The CDR3 is 16 residues long. From germline, CDR1 is SGHRS and CDR2 YFSETQ. The V segment lost 0 bases and the J segment 0 bases; nucleotides outside the gene matches: 6. The CDR3 nucleotides read TGCGCCAGCAGCTTGGCTTCTAGCGGCAGCTCCTACGAGCAGTACTTC. As protein: CASSLASSGSSYEQYF.

The chain is built from TRBV28 and TRBJ2-1; 11 bases fit TRBD1. Losses at the gene ends were 5 bases for V and 6 bases for J; bases not matched to a gene: 6. The CDR3 is 15 residues long. CDR1 and CDR2 from the germline V gene are MDHEN and SYDVKM. The CDR3 is CASSAAGTGGNEQFF. The CDR3 DNA is TGTGCCAGCAGTGCGGCCGGGACAGGGGGCAATGAGCAGTTCTTC.

The chain is built from TRBV30 and TRBJ2-1; D not resolved. This CDR3 has 13 residues. The ends were cut back, 5 bases at V and 2 bases at J, with 10 bases in the middle. Germline loops: CDR1 GTSNPN, CDR2 SVGIG (reference sequence). CDR3 sequence (DNA): TGTGCCTGGCCCGGGTTGGCCTACAATGAGCAGTTCTTC. Protein sequence: CAWPGLAYNEQFF.

As concerns this clone: At the DNA level, this CDR3 is encoded by other sequences in the same sample as well. The chain recombines TRBV5-1 with TRBJ1-1, with D perhaps matching TRBD1 (5 bases). The germline V gene has CDR1 SGHRS and CDR2 YFSETQ. The CDR3 has 14 amino acids. Trimming shortened V by 0 bases and J by 2 bases, and 8 bases separated the two germline ends. CDR3 amino acids: CASSLAGGNTEAFF. The CDR3 DNA reads as TGCGCCAGCAGCTTGGCCGGGGGAAACACTGAAGCTTTCTTT.

V gene TRBV19 combines with J gene TRBJ2-5, with unresolved D. The V gene's germline CDR1 is LNHDA and CDR2 SQIVND (reference sequence). The CDR3 is 13 amino acids. V dropped 3 bases and J dropped 4 bases, with 9 bases sitting between them. The DNA of the CDR3 is TGTGCCAGTAGTATTGATAGAGGAGAGACCCAGTACTTC. It yields the protein CASSIDRGETQYF.